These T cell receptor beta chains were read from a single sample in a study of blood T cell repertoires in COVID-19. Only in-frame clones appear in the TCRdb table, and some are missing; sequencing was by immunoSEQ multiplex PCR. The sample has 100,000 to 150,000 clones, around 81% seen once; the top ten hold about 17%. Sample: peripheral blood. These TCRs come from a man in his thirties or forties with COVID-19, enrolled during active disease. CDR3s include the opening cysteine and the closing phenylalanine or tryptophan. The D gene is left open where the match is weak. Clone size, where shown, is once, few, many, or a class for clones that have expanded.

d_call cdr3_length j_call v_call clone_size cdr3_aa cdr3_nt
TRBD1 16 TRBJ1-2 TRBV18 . CASSPLSDRGIEGYTF TGTGCCAGCTCACCCCTTTCGGACAGGGGTATCGAGGGCTACACCTTC
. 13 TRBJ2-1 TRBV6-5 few CASSYEHYNEQFF TGTGCCAGCAGTTACGAGCATTACAATGAGCAGTTCTTC
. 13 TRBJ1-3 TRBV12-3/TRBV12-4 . CASSFDRGNTIYF TGTGCCAGCAGTTTCGACAGGGGAAACACCATATATTTT
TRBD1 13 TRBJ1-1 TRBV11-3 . CASSLVQGALAFF TGTGCCAGCAGCTTAGTACAGGGGGCGTTGGCTTTCTTT
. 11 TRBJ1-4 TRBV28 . CASTSDEKLFF TGTGCCAGCACATCGGATGAAAAACTGTTTTTT
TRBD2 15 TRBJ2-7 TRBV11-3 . CASSPRTSGPYEQYF TGTGCCAGCAGCCCAAGGACTAGCGGTCCCTACGAGCAGTACTTC
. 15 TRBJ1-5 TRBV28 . CASSSRGYSSQPQHF TGTGCCAGCAGTTCCCGGGGTTATTCGAGTCAGCCCCAGCATTTT
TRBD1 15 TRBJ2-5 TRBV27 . CASSPGQGGQETQYF TGTGCCAGCAGTCCTGGACAGGGGGGCCAAGAGACCCAGTACTTC
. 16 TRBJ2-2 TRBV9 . CASSGLKGGGTGELFF TGTGCCAGCAGCGGCCTCAAGGGAGGTGGTACCGGGGAGCTGTTTTTT
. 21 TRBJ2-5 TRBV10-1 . CASSESRPDDLQGRIQETQYF TGCGCCAGCAGTGAGTCGCGACCTGACGACTTACAGGGGAGGATCCAAGAGACCCAGTACTTC
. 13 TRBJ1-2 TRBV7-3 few CASSPAGTYGYTF TGTGCCAGCAGCCCCGCGGGCACCTATGGCTACACCTTC
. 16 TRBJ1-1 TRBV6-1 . CASSARTVPLNTEAFF TGTGCCAGCAGTGCCCGGACAGTGCCCCTGAACACTGAAGCTTTCTTT
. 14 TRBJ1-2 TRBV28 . CASSFLTRNYGYTF TGTGCCAGCAGCTTTTTAACCAGAAACTATGGCTACACCTTC
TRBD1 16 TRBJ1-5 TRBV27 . CASSSTRTGRNQPQHF TGTGCCAGCAGTTCGACTCGGACAGGGCGAAATCAGCCCCAGCATTTT